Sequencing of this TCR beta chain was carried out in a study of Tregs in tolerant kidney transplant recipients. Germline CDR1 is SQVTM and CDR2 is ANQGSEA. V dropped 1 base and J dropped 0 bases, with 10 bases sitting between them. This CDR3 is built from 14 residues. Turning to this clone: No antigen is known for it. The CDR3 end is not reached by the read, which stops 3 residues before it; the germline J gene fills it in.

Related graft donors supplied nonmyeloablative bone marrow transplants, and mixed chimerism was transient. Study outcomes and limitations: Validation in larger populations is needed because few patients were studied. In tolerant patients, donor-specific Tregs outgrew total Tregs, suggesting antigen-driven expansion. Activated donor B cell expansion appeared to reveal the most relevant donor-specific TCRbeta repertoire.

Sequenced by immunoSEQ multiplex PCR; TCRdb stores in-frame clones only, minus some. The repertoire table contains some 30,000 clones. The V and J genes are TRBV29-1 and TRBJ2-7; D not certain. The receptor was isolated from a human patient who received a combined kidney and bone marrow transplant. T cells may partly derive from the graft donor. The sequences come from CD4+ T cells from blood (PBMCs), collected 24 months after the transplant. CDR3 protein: CSVEGTSDSYEQYF. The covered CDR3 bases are TGCAGCGTTGAAGGAACTTCCGACTCCTACGAG.